The clone carrying this T cell receptor beta chain has ten or more counts. The antigen remains unidentified. The entry originates in a study of T cells in Graves' hyperthyroidism and ophthalmopathy. Study-wide results and limits: Most thyroid-expanded clonotypes above 0.001 were also found in blood.

About 9.4 ml fresh peripheral blood yielded the PBMCs. Amplified TCR beta CDR3 regions came from RNA transcripts. First-round RT-PCR of the TCR CDR3 relied on the HTBI primer set. MiXCR was run by TCRdb on the multiplex PCR reads, yielding one entry per CDR3 protein. This sample has 400,000 to 550,000 distinct CDR3 sequences, with around an eighth found just once. The source is a woman aged 18-35 years with Graves' hyperthyroidism. Sequencing was performed on blood.

CDR3 bases: TGTGCCTGGAGTGTAGACGGGAGCGCTGAAGCTTTCTTT. This codes for CAWSVDGSAEAFF. The chain is built from TRBV30 and TRBJ1-1; D not certain. V was trimmed by 0 bases and J by 6 bases, leaving 11 bases between them. From germline, CDR1 is GTSNPN and CDR2 SVGIG (reference sequence). The CDR3 is made up of 13 amino acids.